This TCR beta chain comes out of a study of OX40 agonist ivuxolimab in advanced cancers. Using immunoSEQ multiplex PCR, the repertoire was profiled, and TCRdb retains in-frame clones only, with some absent. The sample carries 60,000 to 90,000 clones, 80% to 90% recorded once. Many counts were recorded for this clone. There are 18 residues in the CDR3. V gave up 0 bases and J gave up 1 base, with 19 bases separating them. From germline, CDR1 is MGHRA and CDR2 YSYEKL. The receptor comes from an adult with an advanced solid tumor such as melanoma, head and neck, liver or kidney cancer. This rearrangement joins TRBV4-1 to TRBJ2-7; D unclear. Sequencing used CD4+ or CD8+ T cells sorted from blood, obtained in a trial of the OX40 agonist ivuxolimab. The DNA of the CDR3 is TGCGCCAGCAGCCAAGATGACCAGTTATTTACTACATCCTACGAGCAGTACTTC. Protein product: CASSQDDQLFTTSYEQYF.